The clone carrying this T cell receptor (beta chain) was found a few times. The antigen remains unidentified. This entry comes from a study of blood T cells in healthy people across ages. Using a J-beta primer mix together with a sample-barcoded 5' primer, a second PCR was run for roughly 7 to 11 cycles. Each cDNA was tagged by a template-switch adaptor containing 12 random nucleotides. Each CDR3 protein is one row after TCRdb ran MiXCR on the 5' RACE reads. Here the sample spans fewer than 700,000 distinct CDR3 sequences, less than 45% being singletons. Study-wide points: Greater diversity and more naive CD4+ cells were seen in long-lived donors than in aged donors.

V shed 4 bases and J shed 5 bases, with 12 bases lying between them. Germline V gene lookup returns CDR1 SQVTM and CDR2 ANQGSEA. The CDR3 spans 13 residues. PBMCs, at least 7 million per sample, were isolated. This chain links TRBV29-1 with TRBJ2-1; D is unclear. The material sequenced was blood. The source of this sequence is a man older than 75 in good health. The chain's CDR3 is CSVVGPLNNEQFF. CDR3 coding DNA: TGCAGCGTTGTTGGACCACTGAACAATGAGCAGTTCTTC.